This record concerns one T cell receptor beta chain sequence. V lost 6 bases and J lost 0, with 17 bases in between. CDR1 is MDHEN and CDR2 is SYDVKM in the germline V gene. This CDR3 is 16 amino acids long. These data originate in a study of blood T cell repertoires in COVID-19. Generated by immunoSEQ multiplex PCR, the TCRdb table keeps only in-frame clones and is missing some. The sample contains about 150,000 clones, about 85% of which appear only once. The specimen was peripheral blood. The source is a woman aged 80 or over with COVID-19, enrolled during active disease. The chain has TRBV28 and TRBJ1-1; the D gene is possibly TRBD1 (6 bases). In DNA, the CDR3 is TGTGCCAGCAGGGTCAGGACGGGGGGCCTGAACACTGAAGCTTTCTTT. This gives the protein CASRVRTGGLNTEAFF. Looking up the rest from reference TRBV28 and TRBJ1-1 gives the full variable domain: DVKVTQSSRYLVKRTGEKVFLECVQDMDHENMFWYRQDPGLGLRLIYFSYDVKMKEKGDIPEGYSVSREKKERFSLILESASTNQTSMYLCASRVRTGGLNTEAFFGQGTRLTVV.